Given below is one TCR beta chain in context. The antigen it recognizes is unknown. Base qualities are not provided; no much larger clone lies one nucleotide away. In total, around 600 healthy bone marrow donors made up the cohort. Cohort members were all nominally healthy when sampled, although unrecorded immune exposures were likely present. The donor was CMV seronegative and was included in the group of under 450 seronegative cohort members. A peripheral blood sample was provided by each donor, and peripheral blood mononuclear cells were used for TCR beta sequencing. The Qiagen DNeasy Blood Extraction Kit was used to extract genomic DNA from the blood cell samples. The record originates from a study of cytomegalovirus exposure and HLA in healthy donors (dated by TCRdb to 2017 to 2019). About the full investigation: In an earlier analysis of roughly 500 of the donors, 250 to 300 Gb of sequence data and 117 million unique TCR beta sequences from about 190 million T cells were reported. About 280 gigabases of sequencing data and 70 million to 85 million unique TCR sequences were included in an early release covering roughly 600 HLA-typed donors. Of the approximately 400 genotyped donors, less than 90% were placed in the genetic ancestry cluster associated with self-reported Caucasian donors. The aim of the study was to test whether cataloging public T cell receptors could identify signatures of past pathogen exposure. The T cell repertoires of 700 or so subjects were profiled by immunosequencing and related to cytomegalovirus serostatus. In addition to the first cohort of about 650 subjects, a separate validation cohort of 120 different subjects was used. To predict cytomegalovirus infection status, the study combined high-throughput TCR immunosequencing, statistical association of individual TCRs with disease status, and machine learning. A later analysis re-examined previously published TCR beta repertoires from 610 or so donors and added high-resolution HLA genotyping to investigate patterns of TCR occurrence. Rather than using new phenotypic data, the later analysis identified candidate immune exposures from TCR beta sequences and from how often those sequences occurred across donors. An earlier analysis of fewer than 700 of the donors applied high-throughput TCR beta sequencing to assess whether each TCR beta V gene segment acted as functional or pseudogenic. Alongside the repertoire data, information on donor age, sex, ethnicity and CMV serostatus was compiled. A later genetic analysis used genome-wide SNP genotypes for about 60% of the roughly 670 donors, treating that subset as a discovery cohort. Every discovery cohort repertoire had been produced on one sequencing platform. Both class I and class II loci were covered by HLA typing, at four-digit resolution. The number of typed donors differed by locus: about 629-640 for A, B, C, DRB1 and DQB1; 522 for DQA1; 606 for DPA1; and about 470 for DPB1. About five DR-DQ haplotypes were treated as single units for association and clustering because of strong linkage in the cohort. Among some 410 genotyped donors of the cohort, an average of roughly 240,000 unique TCR beta nucleotide sequences were sequenced per donor, around 20% of them non-productive.

Overall study results and their limits: An association between a missense DCLRE1C variant and V-gene and J-gene trimming of TCR beta chains was found in a later genetic analysis and replicated in an independent cohort. Linkage disequilibrium might explain the correlated functional status among segregating V segments, but an unknown experimental factor could not be ruled out. Several of the top co-occurrence clusters appeared to be linked to parvovirus B19, influenza, CMV and Epstein-Barr virus, according to a later analysis. A later analysis associated around 16,000 TCR beta sequences with specific HLA alleles at a false discovery rate of 0.05. In a later genetic analysis, fewer N-insertions in productive TCRs were reported among donors in an Asian-associated ancestry cluster than the 666-donor mean. In vitro tests confirmed that a few of the cytomegalovirus-associated TCR beta chains recognize cytomegalovirus antigens. While some public TCRs were present in many individuals, most TCR sequences turned up only very rarely across donors. The authors suggested that the approach could potentially be extended to other disease states and immunological phenotypes. According to a later analysis, TCR association rates differed among HLA loci, with DRB1 alleles showing the most associated TCRs and HLA-C alleles showing the fewest. A further reported finding was that TCR beta sequences accurately predicted the HLA-A and HLA-B alleles for most subjects in the first cohort. A total of 164 TCR beta chains were listed by the study as associated with cytomegalovirus. CMV serostatus was the only immune exposure information available for the cohort. The classifier was reported to diagnose cytomegalovirus status with high specificity and sensitivity in both the original and validation cohorts. This cohort had only TCR beta chains sequenced, and the lack of alpha or paired-chain data limited which features could be detected. In an earlier analysis of a few hundred of the donors, most TCR beta V segments were observed in productive rearrangements about 90% or about 30% of the time, broadly matching IMGT annotations. A cluster of highly shared sequence variants was judged likely to be a technical artifact of the sequencing pipeline. Because some donors lacked HLA typing at each locus, the association tests relied only on the typed subset. Because the 87-base-pair reads could not distinguish some IMGT-functional V segments, including TRBV6-2 and TRBV6-3, those segments were excluded. Because counts were too low, approximately 15 rarely observed V segments, including chromosome 9 orphons, were excluded from the earlier analysis of a few hundred of the donors. Roughly uniform sequencing depth across donors was assumed in presence/absence analyses, although this assumption may not hold. When HLA alleles, especially DR and DQ, strongly co-occurred, attributing TCR associations to individual alleles was difficult. Compared with equally common non-associated chains, HLA-associated TCR beta chains in a later analysis were more clonally expanded and had lower generation probabilities. A later analysis found that most CMV-associated TCR beta chains appeared HLA-restricted, with HLA associations seemingly driven largely by CMV exposure.

CDR1 SGHRS and CDR2 YFSETQ were looked up in the germline V gene. Trimming takes 6 bases from V and 3 bases from J, and the germline ends sit 6 bases apart. The CDR3, from cysteine to phenylalanine, totals 11 residues. Only the CDR3 DNA is retained, 33 bases long and in frame from the first base. Library preparation employed the immunoSEQ multiplex PCR assay. For the multiplex PCR, a mixture combining 60 forward primers for TCR Vbeta segments and 13 reverse primers for TCR Jbeta segments was used. A multiplex PCR assay on genomic DNA amplified the CDR3 region of rearranged TCR beta genes. Amplified TCR beta libraries were sequenced as 87-base-pair reads on the Illumina HiSeq System. On the study's bioinformatics: In a later analysis, some 80 million unique TCR beta chains were counted across the 500 to 850 repertoires, and roughly 11 million of these chains were shared by at least two donors. A nearest-neighbor algorithm error-corrected the raw reads and collapsed the reads into unique sequences, merging closely related sequences to remove PCR and sequencing errors. Alignment of CDR3 sequences to IMGT reference sequences was used to assign V, D and J gene segments. For a sequence to be retained, a match of at least six nucleotides was required to both a V gene segment and a J gene segment. A rearrangement was called productive if the CDR3 had no stop codons and remained in frame with V and J, and every other rearrangement was called non-productive. CDR3 was defined by IMGT convention, running from the second conserved V-encoded cysteine to the conserved J-encoded phenylalanine. The earlier analysis of 550 to 650 of the donors excluded any sequence lacking an unambiguous match to a single V gene segment. In an earlier analysis of a few hundred of the donors, a V segment was called functional when productive rearrangements were above 56.7%, and segregating when the standard deviation between donors exceeded 5%. To diagnose cytomegalovirus status from the catalog of TCR beta chain sequences, a statistical classification framework was built. A later analysis assigned V and J genes by comparing TCR nucleotide sequences with IMGT/GENE-DB human TR gene sequences. In a later analysis, CDR3 sequences and most-parsimonious VDJ recombination scenarios were assigned using the TCRdist pipeline. In a later analysis, each TCR beta chain was defined by its CDR3 amino acid sequence together with its V-gene family, and reads lacking a unique V-gene family were excluded. A later analysis removed roughly 590 highly shared, low-generation-probability nucleotide sequences to deal with suspected cross-contamination and a sequencing artifact. A later analysis calculated a clonal expansion index for each public chain from normalized within-repertoire ranks of inferred template counts. Generation probabilities in a later analysis came from a VDJ recombination model fitted to out-of-frame rearrangements, and those results were checked against IGoR. In a later analysis, hypergeometric tests were used to score TCR-TCR, TCR-HLA and TCR-CMV co-occurrence, with a repertoire-size bias correction applied to TCR pairs. False discovery rates were estimated in a later analysis by permuting HLA or CMV assignments 20 times. In a later analysis, co-occurring TCRs were grouped with DBSCAN, and TCRdist sequence similarity was added when clustering was performed within HLA-allele-positive subsets. Co-occurrence clustering excluded repertoires with fewer than 30,000 or more than 120,000 public chains, plus five with anomalous nucleotide sharing. Drawn from immuneACCESS, this table holds only the in-frame rearrangements with V and J called that TCRdb kept. Clones are partly lost; checked studies trace under half to an unresolved V gene and leave the rest unexplained. The V and J calls and clone size come from that table; D and trimming were worked out from the DNA. The sample data list over 150,000 clones, and around 77% of these were observed just once. Of the sample, 2.9% is held by the ten largest clones.

The chain was built from TRBV5-1 and TRBJ1-2; no D gene call is confident. The sequenced sample was PBMCs. The sequence came from a woman in her twenties or thirties in good health and CMV-seronegative. CDR3 loop: CASTSDYGYTF. The sequenced DNA: TGCGCCAGCACTTCGGACTATGGCTACACCTTC.